The next 32 T cell receptor beta chains were all read from a single sample in a study of blood T cell repertoires in COVID-19. Libraries were prepared by immunoSEQ multiplex PCR; TCRdb keeps only in-frame clonotypes and omits some of them. The sample lists about 310,000 clones; about 89% were seen once. Sequencing was performed on peripheral blood. The source is a woman aged 45-65 years who had recovered from COVID-19.

J is TRBJ1-2 and V is TRBV12-3 or TRBV12-4; weak D call: TRBD1 (5 bases). This CDR3 region has 11 residues. The V and J ends lost 3 bases and 10 bases respectively, with 9 bases between them. CDR3 amino acids: CASSFGGDYTF. DNA of the CDR3: TGTGCCAGCAGTTTCGGGGGAGACTACACCTTC.

The chain uses TRBV27 and TRBJ2-1, with D hard to call. Germline V gene sequence: CDR1 MNHEY, CDR2 SMNVEV (reference sequence). V lost 3 bases and J lost 0, with 9 bases in between. The CDR3 runs 15 residues. Here the CDR3 reads CASSFGHPSYNEQFF. Written as DNA, the CDR3 is TGTGCCAGCAGTTTTGGCCACCCCTCCTACAATGAGCAGTTCTTC.

To note about this clone: This specimen includes other DNA sequences encoding the same CDR3. The chain joins TRBV30 to TRBJ1-2; tentative D call: TRBD1 (5 bases). The germline gives CDR1 GTSNPN, CDR2 SVGIG (reference sequence). This CDR3 is built from 12 residues. The V gene lost 2 bases and the J gene lost 2 bases, with 6 bases spanning the gap. The CDR3 here is CAWSSGNYGYTF. The CDR3 DNA follows: TGTGCCTGGAGTTCAGGGAACTATGGCTACACCTTC.

This chain links TRBV9 with TRBJ2-5; TRBD1 matches 8 bases. Germline assignment: CDR1 SGDLS and CDR2 YYNGEE. Losses at the gene ends were 0 bases for V and 4 bases for J; bases not matched to a gene: 5. The CDR3 has 15 amino acids. The DNA of the CDR3 is TGTGCCAGCAGCGTAGGACAGGGGCAGGGAGAGACCCAGTACTTC. This encodes CASSVGQGQGETQYF. The variable domain in full, completed from reference TRBV9 and TRBJ2-5, reads DSGVTQTPKHLITATGQRVTLRCSPRSGDLSVYWYQQSLDQGLQFLIQYYNGEERAKGNILERFSAQQFPDLHSELNLSSLELGDSALYFCASSVGQGQGETQYFGPGTRLLVL.

The chain employs TRBV6-6 and TRBJ2-5; tentatively, D is TRBD1 (6 bases). Germline CDR1 reads MNHNY; CDR2 reads SVGAGI (reference sequence). The CDR3 runs 13 residues. The ends were cut back, 4 bases at V and 2 bases at J, with 8 bases in the middle. This chain's CDR3 is CASSSGQQETQYF. The DNA for the CDR3 is TGTGCCAGCAGTTCCGGACAGCAAGAGACCCAGTACTTC.

J is TRBJ1-2 and V is TRBV2; possible D gene TRBD1, 6 bases. Germline V lookup: CDR1 SNHLY, CDR2 FYNNEI. The CDR3 has 14 residues. Trimming pared 2 bases from V and 6 bases from J, leaving 13 bases between. DNA for the CDR3: TGTGCCAGCAGTGAACGGAGACAGGCAAATGGCTACACCTTC. It is translated as CASSERRQANGYTF. Full variable domain (missing parts from reference TRBV2 and TRBJ1-2): EPEVTQTPSHQVTQMGQEVILRCVPISNHLYFYWYRQILGQKVEFLVSFYNNEISEKSEIFDDQFSVERPDGSNFTLKIRSTKLEDSAMYFCASSERRQANGYTFGSGTRLTVV.

This clone was detected only a few times. The V call is TRBV5-8, the J call TRBJ2-1; perhaps TRBD2 as D (5 bases). The CDR3 spans 15 residues. Between the trimmed V and J ends, which lost 4 bases and 1 base, there was a span of 12 bases. Per germline, CDR1 SGHTS and CDR2 YDEGEE. The CDR3 nucleotides are TGTGCCAGCAGCCTCGCGGGCCGGTCCTACAATGAGCAGTTCTTC. Amino acids: CASSLAGRSYNEQFF.

The rearrangement joins TRBV24-1 to TRBJ1-6; 8 nucleotides align to TRBD1. V shed 7 bases and J 7 bases; nucleotides not matched to a gene: 2. Per the germline V gene, CDR1 is KGHDR and CDR2 is SFDVKD. CDR3 length: 13 amino acids. CDR3 region: CATSRGQNSPLHF. CDR3 DNA sequence: TGTGCCACCAGCAGGGGGCAAAATTCACCCCTCCACTTT.

The chain joins TRBV2 to TRBJ1-2, with D possibly TRBD1 on 5 matching bases. V was clipped by 6 bases and J by 8 bases, with 16 bases between them. Germline assignment: CDR1 SNHLY and CDR2 FYNNEI. The CDR3 is 13 residues long. The CDR3 sequence: CASRVRGIGGYTF. In DNA form, the CDR3 reads TGTGCCAGCAGGGTACGGGGGATTGGGGGCTACACCTTC.

V usage is TRBV7-9 and J usage is TRBJ1-1; 7 bases are a match to TRBD1. The CDR3 loop spans 14 amino acids. The V segment lost 4 bases and the J segment 8 bases; nucleotides outside the gene matches: 10. Per the germline V gene, CDR1 is SEHNR and CDR2 is FQNEAQ (reference sequence). As DNA, the CDR3 is TGTGCCAGCAGCTCGTCAGGTCCGGGACAGGAAGCTTTCTTT. Translated: CASSSSGPGQEAFF.

This chain joins TRBV10-3 and TRBJ1-4, with 11 bases that match TRBD1. Trimming cost V 2 bases and J 2 bases; bases outside gene matches: 1. CDR1 is ENHRY, CDR2 SYGVKD, per germline. This CDR3 comprises 16 residues. The CDR3 nucleotides read TGTGCCATCAGTGAGGGACAGGGGGCGACTAATGAAAAACTGTTTTTT. Its protein is CAISEGQGATNEKLFF.

The chain has TRBV25-1 and TRBJ2-7, with 9 bases aligning to TRBD2. Germline loops: CDR1 MGHDK, CDR2 SYGVNS. The CDR3 has 13 amino acids. The junction had 3 bases not matched to a gene; V was cut back by 6 bases and J by 3 bases. CDR3 residues: CASRREGLYEQYF. CDR3 nucleotides: TGTGCCAGCAGGCGGGAGGGCCTCTACGAGCAGTACTTC.

This clone appeared a single time. The V gene is TRBV7-9, the J gene TRBJ1-5; D may be TRBD1 (6 bases). CDR3 length equals 18 residues. Germline loops: CDR1 SEHNR, CDR2 FQNEAQ (reference sequence). Deletions cut 0 bases from V and 0 bases from J, with 15 bases between. The CDR3 is CASSLARGQLYSNQPQHF. The CDR3 region has the DNA TGTGCCAGCAGCTTAGCCCGAGGACAGCTGTATAGCAATCAGCCCCAGCATTTT.

V is TRBV23-1 and J is TRBJ2-7; TRBD2 matches 11 bases. TRBV23-1 counts as an open reading frame of uncertain function. This CDR3 is built from 15 residues. Trimming cost V 4 bases and J 7 bases; bases outside gene matches: 9. The CDR3 DNA reads TGCGCCAGCAGTCCGGGACTAGCGGCCTTCTGGGAGCAGTACTTC. It encodes CASSPGLAAFWEQYF.

The V and J genes are TRBV5-1 and TRBJ1-1, with unresolved D. The V end was cut by 0 bases, the J end by 1 base, with 7 bases between. This CDR3 is built from 14 residues. Per the germline V gene, CDR1 is SGHRS and CDR2 is YFSETQ. The CDR3 protein is CASSLVQENTEAFF. The CDR3, as DNA: TGCGCCAGCAGCTTGGTCCAGGAGAACACTGAAGCTTTCTTT.

The rearrangement links TRBV11-2 to TRBJ2-2; no reliable D call. CDR1 and CDR2 from the germline V gene are SGHAT and FQNNGV. V dropped 1 base and J dropped 4 bases, with 4 bases sitting between them. The CDR3 has 13 amino acids. In DNA, the CDR3 is TGTGCCAGCAGCTTAGGTATCACCGGGGAGCTGTTTTTT. This translates into CASSLGITGELFF.

The V and J genes are TRBV11-2 and TRBJ1-2; 7 positions agree with TRBD1. V was pared by 2 bases and J by 4 bases, with 16 bases of the junction left unmatched. There are 18 residues in the CDR3. Germline values: CDR1 SGHAT, CDR2 FQNNGV. The CDR3 DNA follows: TGTGCCAGCAGCTTAATTAAAGGGGGCAGGGAGAAAACCTATGGCTACACCTTC. Amino acid sequence: CASSLIKGGREKTYGYTF.

The chain recombines TRBV5-4 with TRBJ2-6; weak D call: TRBD1 (6 bases). This CDR3 has 18 residues. Germline loops: CDR1 SGHNT, CDR2 YYREEE (reference sequence). Trimming left V 0 bases short and J 0 bases short, with 13 bases between. The CDR3 nucleotides are TGTGCCAGCAGCTTGGGGCAGGGGCTGACCTCTGGGGCCAACGTCCTGACTTTC. Translating it yields CASSLGQGLTSGANVLTF.

The chain joins TRBV30 to TRBJ1-3; maybe TRBD1 (6 bases). The CDR3 extends over 13 amino acids. Germline CDR1 GTSNPN, CDR2 SVGIG (reference sequence). CDR3 bases: TGTGCGACGGGACAAAGCTCTGGAAACACCATATATTTT. Translating gives CATGQSSGNTIYF.

The V gene is TRBV7-2, the J gene TRBJ2-5; 7 bases are a match to TRBD2. The germline gives CDR1 SGHTA, CDR2 FQGNSA. CDR3 size: 17 residues. V gave up 4 bases and J gave up 5 bases; unmatched junction bases: 16. The CDR3 protein is CASSSPPAGAVWETQYF. As DNA, the CDR3 is TGTGCCAGCAGCTCCCCTCCCGCGGGAGCTGTTTGGGAGACCCAGTACTTC.

This chain uses TRBV5-1 with TRBJ1-4; 9 bases are a match to TRBD1. V was clipped by 0 bases and J by 7 bases; unmatched bases: 4. The CDR3 spans 15 residues. Germline V CDR1 and CDR2: SGHRS, YFSETQ. CDR3 sequence reads: CASSLEGQGGEKLFF. CDR3 nucleotide sequence: TGCGCCAGCAGCTTGGAGGGACAGGGAGGTGAAAAACTGTTTTTT.

The V gene is TRBV11-2, the J gene TRBJ1-2; 11 bases are a match to TRBD1. The V gene end was trimmed by 1 base and the J gene end by 7 bases; junction bases not matched to a gene: 8. Germline loops: CDR1 SGHAT, CDR2 FQNNGV. The CDR3 loop spans 16 amino acids. The CDR3 loop is CASSLARGTGGFGYTF. In DNA, the CDR3 is TGTGCCAGCAGCTTAGCACGGGGGACAGGGGGTTTTGGCTACACCTTC.

This clone was seen a single time. The chain links TRBV10-2 to TRBJ1-2, with a weak D call TRBD1 (5 bases). Trimming stripped 5 bases from V and 5 bases from J, with 12 bases between. CDR3 length: 13 amino acids. The V gene's germline CDR1 is WSHSY and CDR2 SAAADI. CDR3: CASSSRAQYGYTF. The CDR3 coding sequence is TGCGCCAGCAGTTCCAGGGCCCAATATGGCTACACCTTC.

The chain carries TRBV3-1 (or the pseudogene TRBV3-2) and TRBJ1-6; D not certain. V was pared by 0 bases and J by 8 bases, with 11 bases between. The germline CDR1 and CDR2 sequences are LGHDT and YNNKEL (reference sequence). CDR3 length: 15 amino acids. The CDR3 loop is CASSQEVAPDSPLHF. CDR3 in DNA: TGTGCCAGCAGCCAAGAGGTTGCGCCTGATTCACCCCTCCACTTT.

The chain carries TRBV5-1 and TRBJ1-1, with a tentative D call TRBD1 (5 bases). The V gene lost 3 bases and the J gene lost 4 bases, with 22 bases spanning the gap. The CDR3 covers 17 residues. Germline-derived CDR1 and CDR2 are SGHRS and YFSETQ. The DNA of the CDR3 is TGCGCCAGCAGCTACGAGGGACTAGCCGTGCTTGCCACTGAAGCTTTCTTT. It is translated as CASSYEGLAVLATEAFF. Full variable domain (outside the CDR3, taken from reference TRBV5-1 and TRBJ1-1): KAGVTQTPRYLIKTRGQQVTLSCSPISGHRSVSWYQQTPGQGLQFLFEYFSETQRNKGNFPGRFSGRQFSNSRSEMNVSTLELGDSALYLCASSYEGLAVLATEAFFGQGTRLTVV.

The chain is built from TRBV3-1 (or the pseudogene TRBV3-2) and TRBJ1-3; D gene uncertain. Germline CDR1 reads LGHDT; CDR2 reads YNNKEL (reference sequence). CDR3 size: 17 residues. Trimming shortened V by 1 base and J by 3 bases, and 16 bases separated the two germline ends. CDR3 coding DNA: TGTGCCAGCAGCCAAGGACCCCCGGGGTCAGGTGGAAACACCATATATTTT. Its protein is CASSQGPPGSGGNTIYF.

The V and J genes are TRBV28 and TRBJ1-1, with D possibly being TRBD1 (5 bases). The CDR3 length is 16 residues. Looked up from germline, CDR1 is MDHEN and CDR2 is SYDVKM. V was shortened by 3 bases and J by 8 bases, with 22 bases between the two germline ends. The CDR3 bases are TGTGCCAGCAGTTTCAGCCAGGTAGTCTTTTGGGGCGAAGCTTTCTTT. Amino acid sequence: CASSFSQVVFWGEAFF.

The CDR3 protein is CASSQEARGNTEAFF. The CDR3 nucleotides are TGCGCCAGCAGCCAGGAGGCACGGGGAAACACTGAAGCTTTCTTT. The chain joins TRBV4-3 to TRBJ1-1; D uncertain. In germline, CDR1 is LGHNA, CDR2 YSLEER. The CDR3 runs 15 residues. The ends were cut back, 3 bases at V and 2 bases at J, with 13 bases in the middle.

The chain combines TRBV30 with TRBJ1-1, with 7 nucleotides matching TRBD1. Trimming took 1 base from V and 6 from J; bases not matched to a gene: 2. Germline-derived CDR1 and CDR2 are GTSNPN and SVGIG (reference sequence). The CDR3 has 12 amino acids. The CDR3 sequence is CAWSEQGPEAFF. CDR3 nucleotides: TGTGCCTGGAGTGAACAGGGGCCTGAAGCTTTCTTT.

This clone was recorded a few times. The chain employs TRBV7-2 and TRBJ2-7; D is unclear. Germline values: CDR1 SGHTA, CDR2 FQGNSA. The germline V and J ends were trimmed by 5 bases and 5 bases, with 13 bases remaining between them. The length of the CDR3 is 13 residues. CDR3 loop: CASSLPSVDEQYF. CDR3 sequence (DNA): TGTGCCAGCAGCCTTCCTTCAGTCGACGAGCAGTACTTC.

V and J are TRBV29-1 and TRBJ1-1; D is undetermined. This CDR3 contains 13 residues. Germline loops: CDR1 SQVTM, CDR2 ANQGSEA. V lost 7 bases, J lost 0 bases, and 12 bases lay in between. The CDR3 spells CSAGGLMNTEAFF. In DNA, the CDR3 is TGCAGCGCTGGAGGACTGATGAACACTGAAGCTTTCTTT. The variable domain in full, completed from reference TRBV29-1 and TRBJ1-1, reads SAVISQKPSRDICQRGTSLTIQCQVDSQVTMMFWYRQQPGQSLTLIATANQGSEATYESGFVIDKFPISRPNLTFSTLTVSNMSPEDSSIYLCSAGGLMNTEAFFGQGTRLTVV.

This chain links TRBV19 with TRBJ1-4, with D uncertain. V was cut by 3 bases and J by 11 bases, with 13 bases left in between. Germline loops: CDR1 LNHDA, CDR2 SQIVND (reference sequence). The CDR3 consists of 13 residues. The CDR3 loop reads CASSIGGREKLFF. DNA for the CDR3: TGTGCCAGTAGTATCGGTGGGAGGGAGAAACTGTTTTTT.